The next 13 T cell receptor beta chains were all read from a single sample in a study of control samples from healthy donors and cancer patients. The protocol was immunoSEQ multiplex PCR, while the TCRdb copy is restricted to in-frame clones and leaves out a portion. The table includes over 85,000 clones, around nine tenths detected once. Sequenced material: PBMCs. The receptor set was obtained from a woman aged 55-69 years with lung cancer.

The V call is TRBV11-2, the J call TRBJ1-2; 9 bases are shared with TRBD1. The CDR3 spans 14 residues. V shed 6 bases, J shed 5 bases, and the junction held 7 bases outside the gene matches. Looked up from germline, CDR1 is SGHAT and CDR2 is FQNNGV. The CDR3 DNA sequence: TGTGCCAGCAGTAGCGGGACAGGGCGGTATGGCTACACCTTC. Translating it yields CASSSGTGRYGYTF.

The sample holds a few counts of this clone. The gene calls are TRBV6-5 and TRBJ2-3; D may be TRBD2 (7 bases). Trimming stripped 4 bases from V and 1 base from J, with 12 bases between. The CDR3 totals 15 residues. Germline V gives CDR1 MNHEY, CDR2 SVGAGI. The CDR3 reads CASSSGGLGTDTQYF. CDR3 in DNA: TGTGCCAGCAGTTCCGGGGGGCTAGGCACAGATACGCAGTATTTT.

This clone was observed a handful of times. V and J are TRBV24-1 and TRBJ2-6; D ambiguous. The CDR3 runs 14 residues. CDR1 and CDR2 from the germline V gene are KGHDR and SFDVKD. V was shortened by 4 bases and J by 0 bases, with 3 bases between the two germline ends. CDR3 bases: TGTGCCACCAGTGACAACTCTGGGGCCAACGTCCTGACTTTC. The encoded protein is CATSDNSGANVLTF.

V and J are TRBV7-3 and TRBJ2-1; 8 positions match TRBD2. The CDR3 sequence is 15 residues long. The junction had 4 bases not matched to a gene; V was cut back by 3 bases and J by 3 bases. Germline V gene lookup returns CDR1 SGHTA and CDR2 FQGTGA. The CDR3 sequence is CASSLSGSRYNEQFF. The CDR3 bases are TGTGCCAGCAGCTTGAGCGGGAGCCGCTACAATGAGCAGTTCTTC.

This sequence joins TRBV5-6 and TRBJ2-7; D ambiguous. Germline values: CDR1 SGHDT, CDR2 YYEEEE. V lost 4 bases, J lost 1 base, and 18 bases lay in between. The CDR3 has 16 amino acids. The CDR3, as DNA: TGTGCCAGCAGCCCCGGTCCGGGTCCCTCATCCTACGAGCAGTACTTC. Translated: CASSPGPGPSSYEQYF.

The chain couples TRBV30 to TRBJ2-7; D is possibly TRBD1 (6 bases). The length of the CDR3 is 16 residues. Germline V lookup: CDR1 GTSNPN, CDR2 SVGIG (reference sequence). V was trimmed by 2 bases and J by 0 bases, leaving 17 bases between them. CDR3 sequence: CAWSFHRAPGSYEQYF. The DNA for the CDR3 is TGTGCCTGGAGTTTCCACAGGGCCCCCGGCTCCTACGAGCAGTACTTC.

CDR3 nucleotides: TGTGCCAGCAGCATGGAATTTGAAGCTTTCTTT. Its protein product is CASSMEFEAFF. The rearrangement uses TRBV2 and TRBJ1-1, with D hard to call. Germline CDR1 SNHLY, CDR2 FYNNEI. The CDR3 spans 11 residues. The germline V and J ends were trimmed by 6 bases and 7 bases, with 9 bases remaining between them.

The chain links TRBV14 to TRBJ2-1; D is uncertain. Germline CDR1 is SGHDN and CDR2 is FVKESK. CDR3 length: 13 amino acids. V lost 3 bases, J lost 9 bases, and 12 bases lay in between. CDR3 region: CASSQTRTGEQFF. The CDR3 DNA reads as TGTGCCAGCAGCCAGACGCGGACGGGTGAGCAGTTCTTC.

J is TRBJ1-3 and V is TRBV5-6; possibly TRBD1 for D (6 bases). Deletions cut 0 bases from V and 0 bases from J, with 10 bases between. The CDR3 consists of 16 residues. CDR1 is SGHDT and CDR2 is YYEEEE in the germline V gene. CDR3 protein: CASSLVAGASGNTIYF. CDR3 coding DNA: TGTGCCAGCAGCTTGGTTGCGGGGGCCTCTGGAAACACCATATATTTT.

The gene calls are TRBV3-1 (or the pseudogene TRBV3-2) and TRBJ2-5, with 13 bases lining up with TRBD2. The ends lost 4 bases at V and 0 bases at J; junction bases unmatched: 5. Germline CDR1 is LGHDT and CDR2 is YNNKEL (reference sequence). CDR3 length: 17 residues. The CDR3 reads CASSLGLAGINQETQYF. The CDR3 DNA follows: TGTGCCAGCAGCCTGGGACTAGCGGGGATAAACCAAGAGACCCAGTACTTC.

In this sample, this clone turned up a few times. The chain combines TRBV7-2 with TRBJ1-3; possible D gene TRBD1, 5 bases. This CDR3 spans 15 amino acids. The germline V gene encodes CDR1 SGHTA and CDR2 FQGNSA. Trimming pared 5 bases from V and 1 base from J, leaving 12 bases between. The CDR3 sequence is CASSLTGLSGNTIYF. The CDR3 DNA reads as TGTGCCAGCAGCCTTACGGGGCTTTCTGGAAACACCATATATTTT.

This clone was counted a single time. The chain carries TRBV27 and TRBJ1-1, with a possible D match to TRBD1 (6 bases). V gave up 4 bases and J gave up 5 bases, with 11 bases separating them. Germline V gives CDR1 MNHEY, CDR2 SMNVEV (reference sequence). This CDR3 is 13 amino acids long. The CDR3 here is CASSYTGYTEAFF. CDR3 DNA sequence: TGTGCCAGCAGTTATACAGGGTATACTGAAGCTTTCTTT.

This chain joins TRBV23-1 and TRBJ1-1; unclear D gene. TRBV23-1 is an ORF; its function is uncertain. Trimming pared 0 bases from V and 4 bases from J, leaving 9 bases between. The CDR3 is 14 amino acids. CDR3 DNA sequence: TGCGCCAGCAGTCAATCTTGGCAGGCCACTGAAGCTTTCTTT. This codes for CASSQSWQATEAFF.